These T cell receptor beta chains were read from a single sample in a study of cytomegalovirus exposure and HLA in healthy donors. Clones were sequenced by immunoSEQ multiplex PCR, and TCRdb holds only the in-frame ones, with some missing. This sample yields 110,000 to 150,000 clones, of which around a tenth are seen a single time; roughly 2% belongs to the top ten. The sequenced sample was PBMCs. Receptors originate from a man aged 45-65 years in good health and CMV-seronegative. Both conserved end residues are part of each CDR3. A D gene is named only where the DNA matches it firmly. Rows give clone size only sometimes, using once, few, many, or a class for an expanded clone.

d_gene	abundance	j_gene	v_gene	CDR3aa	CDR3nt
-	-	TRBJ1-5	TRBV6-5	CASRPDSSNQPQHF	TGTGCCAGCAGACCTGACAGCAGCAATCAGCCCCAGCATTTT
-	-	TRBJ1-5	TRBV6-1	CASSLQGYSNQPQHF	TGTGCCAGCAGTCTACAGGGATATAGCAATCAGCCCCAGCATTTT
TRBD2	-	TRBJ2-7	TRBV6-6	CASSQAGGPNEQYF	TGTGCCAGCAGTCAAGCGGGGGGGCCCAACGAGCAGTACTTC
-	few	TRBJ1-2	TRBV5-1	CASSPDSNYGYTF	TGCGCCAGCAGCCCGGACAGTAACTATGGCTACACCTTC
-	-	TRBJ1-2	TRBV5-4	CASAREGNYGYTF	TGTGCCAGCGCTAGGGAGGGTAACTATGGCTACACCTTC
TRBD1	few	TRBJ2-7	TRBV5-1	CASSYRGNEQYF	TGCGCCAGCAGCTACAGGGGGAACGAGCAGTACTTC
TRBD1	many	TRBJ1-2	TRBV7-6	CASSAGGQGAMGGYTF	TGTGCCAGCAGCGCCGGGGGACAGGGGGCGATGGGTGGCTACACCTTC
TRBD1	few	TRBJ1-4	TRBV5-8	CASSPGQAGHGEKLFF	TGTGCCAGCAGCCCGGGACAGGCCGGGCATGGTGAAAAACTGTTTTTT
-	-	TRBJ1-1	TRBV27	CASSTVPIPNTEAFF	TGTGCCAGCAGTACGGTACCGATACCGAACACTGAAGCTTTCTTT
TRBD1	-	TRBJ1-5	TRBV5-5	CASSPTGAQPQHF	TGTGCCAGCAGCCCGACAGGGGCGCAGCCCCAGCATTTT
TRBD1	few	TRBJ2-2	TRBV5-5	CASSLRDRGPGELFF	TGTGCCAGCAGCTTGCGGGACAGGGGGCCCGGGGAGCTGTTTTTT
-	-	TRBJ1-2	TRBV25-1	CASSVGNGYTF	TGTGCCAGCAGTGTCGGGAATGGCTACACCTTC
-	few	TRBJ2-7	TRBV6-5	CASSYRQTPSGEQYF	TGTGCCAGCAGTTACCGACAGACTCCCTCCGGGGAGCAGTACTTC
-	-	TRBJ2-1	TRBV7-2	CASSLDLGSGNNEQFF	TGTGCCAGCAGCTTAGATTTGGGTAGCGGCAACAATGAGCAGTTCTTC
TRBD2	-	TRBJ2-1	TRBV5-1	CASRARAGGLNEQFF	TGCGCCAGCAGGGCGAGGGCGGGGGGGCTCAATGAGCAGTTCTTC
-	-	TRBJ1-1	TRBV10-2	CASSESGGERAFF	TGCGCCAGCAGTGAGTCGGGGGGGGAGAGGGCTTTCTTT
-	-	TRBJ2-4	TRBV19	CASSLGELAKNIQYF	TGTGCCAGTAGTCTCGGGGAACTAGCCAAAAACATTCAGTACTTC
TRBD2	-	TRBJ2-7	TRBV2	CASRPLGLAGGSSYEQYF	TGTGCCAGCAGACCCCTGGGACTAGCGGGAGGTAGTTCCTACGAGCAGTACTTC
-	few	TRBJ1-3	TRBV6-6	CASSYPGHIAGNTIYF	TGTGCCAGCAGTTACCCGGGTCACATTGCTGGAAACACCATATATTTT
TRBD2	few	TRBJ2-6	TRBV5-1	CASSRGLAGLRPSGANVLTF	TGCGCCAGCAGCCGGGGACTAGCGGGTCTCCGCCCCTCTGGGGCCAACGTCCTGACTTTC
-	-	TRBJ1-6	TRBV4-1	CASSQDGGNSPLHF	TGCGCCAGCAGCCAAGATGGCGGGAATTCACCCCTCCACTTT